This T cell receptor (beta chain) originates from a study of identical twins. One entry per CDR3 protein, called by TCRdb with MiXCR from the 5' RACE reads. This table holds 450,000 or so distinct CDR3 sequences, around 24% found once. The same sample was also studied in work on T cells expressing NK-cell markers. That study reports: An anti-gamma-delta TCR antibody confined sorting to alpha-beta TCR T cells across several of the experiments.

The sequencing sample was made of CD4+ T cells sorted from blood. The source of this sequence is a woman aged 18-29 years in good health.

The CDR3 spells CASSSRSPLNTGELFF. The CDR3 nucleotides are TGCGCCAGCAGCTCCAGGTCCCCTCTAAACACCGGGGAGCTGTTTTTT. The chain employs TRBV5-1 and TRBJ2-2; no definite D call. From germline, CDR1 is SGHRS and CDR2 YFSETQ. The ends were cut back, 3 bases at V and 2 bases at J, with 14 bases in the middle. The CDR3 loop spans 16 amino acids.